This TCR beta chain was sequenced for a study of tumor and adjacent non-tumor tissue in lung cancer. Study details: Aged about 30 to 85 years, patients included 10 men and five or six women with stage I to III disease. General observations from the study: In normal lung, the top 100 clones were significantly more dominant than in tumor.

About this clonotype: What it binds is unknown. A much larger clonotype is one base distant, so this may be a read error.

TCRbeta libraries were built with three rounds of nested PCR, modified from ARM-PCR. Each CDR3 protein is one row after TCRdb ran MiXCR on the multiplex PCR reads. The repertoire holds about 50,000 distinct CDR3 sequences, just under 75% seen once, with more than 20% in the top ten. The CDR3 covers 15 residues. The germline gives CDR1 SGHVS, CDR2 FQNEAQ. This sample's RNA came from whole unsorted tissue. More than 3 cm separated this lung sample from the edge of the tumor. The chain combines TRBV7-8 with TRBJ1-3, with 7 bases that match TRBD1. The material sequenced was distant non-tumor lung tissue. The TCR was taken from a woman aged 55-70 years with non-small cell lung cancer. The chain's CDR3 is CASNLGGASGNTIYF. The CDR3 coding sequence is TGTGCCAGCAACTTAGGGGGCGCGAGTGGAAACACCATATATTTT.